A single T cell receptor beta chain is shown here with its context. This clonotype was seen at least ten times. This receptor's antigen is unknown. Base qualities are not recorded, but no much larger clone differs from it by a single base. The data derive from a study of T-cell reconstitution after alpha-beta-depleted transplantation in children (TCRdb year 2016). About the full investigation: Using TCR repertoire profiling, the study quantitatively followed how T-cell immune reconstitution unfolded in children after TCRalphabeta/CD19-depleted allogeneic hematopoietic cell transplantation.

Preparation of the library involved PCR. TCRdb names Illumina HiSeq 2500 as the instrument used. Molecular barcoding was employed in the preparation of TCR libraries, with unique molecular identifiers being used to normalize TCRbeta repertoire quantification. TCRdb took the public reads, trimmed them with fastp at Q25, ran MiXCR for clone calling and kept in-frame beta chains. One record per CDR3 amino acid sequence lists the most common genes and DNA. The sample table lists about 230,000 distinct CDR3 sequences, 9% to 10% of them with a count of one. The ten largest clones take up less than 6% of the sample. The CDR3 measures 12 amino acids from cysteine to phenylalanine. CDR3 DNA only is kept here, 36 bases in frame from base 1. Reading the germline V gene gives CDR1 SGHDT and CDR2 YYEEEE. The junction carries 5 bases between V and J, which are trimmed by 3 bases and 4 bases respectively.

The TCR comes from a human donor who donated a stem cell graft to a child with SCID. The chain couples TRBV5-6 to TRBJ2-1; TRBD1 is possibly the D segment (5 matching bases). This sample comprised PBMCs from the stem cell graft donor, obtained from the stem cell graft. The DNA is as follows: TGTGCCAGCAGCTACAGGTACAATGAGCAGTTCTTC. Protein translation: CASSYRYNEQFF. When the CDR3 is completed using the reference TRBV5-6 and TRBJ2-1 genes on either side, the full variable domain is DAGVTQSPTHLIKTRGQQVTLRCSPKSGHDTVSWYQQALGQGPQFIFQYYEEEERQRGNFPDRFSGHQFPNYSSELNVNALLLGDSALYLCASSYRYNEQFFGPGTRLTVL.